The 10 T cell receptor beta chains below were found in one sample sequenced in a study of breast tumors, draining lymph nodes, adjacent tissues (dated by TCRdb to about 2016). The library was obtained by multiplex PCR. Sequencing relied on an Illumina HiSeq 2000. The raw public reads went through TCRdb reprocessing: fastp at Q25, MiXCR clone calling, in-frame beta chains kept. Each entry is one CDR3 protein sequence, shown with its most common DNA and genes. The sample has nearly 200,000 distinct CDR3 sequences on record, around 29% of them singletons. The top ten hold 4% to 5.5% of the sample. Lymph node samples were obtained from the axillary draining lymph nodes of breast cancer patients. Sequences were obtained from axillary lymph node tissue. These receptors were taken from a female donor with breast cancer. Some clones in this sample may be carry-over from other donors' samples.

J is TRBJ2-2 and V is TRBV4-3; maybe TRBD2 (7 bases). The CDR3 spans 17 residues. CDR1 and CDR2 (germline): LGHNA, YSLEER. Trimming removed 0 bases from V and 2 bases from J, with 13 bases in between. The CDR3 region has the DNA TGCGCCAGCAGCCAAGACAGGGGAGGGTCAAACACCGGGGAGCTGTTTTTT. Translated, it gives CASSQDRGGSNTGELFF.

The sample holds many counts of this clonotype. V and J are TRBV7-8 and TRBJ1-2; D ambiguous. There are 13 residues in the CDR3. Germline V gene sequence: CDR1 SGHVS, CDR2 FQNEAQ. V lost 3 bases and J lost 2, with 7 bases in between. The DNA of the CDR3 is TGTGCCAGCAGCTTGACCCCCAACTATGGCTACACCTTC. It translates to CASSLTPNYGYTF.

In its sample, this clonotype was seen many times. The chain combines TRBV4-1 with TRBJ1-2; D unresolved. Per germline, CDR1 MGHRA and CDR2 YSYEKL. This CDR3 region has 15 residues. V was shortened by 2 bases and J by 8 bases, with 18 bases between the two germline ends. CDR3 sequence reads: CASSQSGRGHRGYTF. As DNA, the CDR3 is TGCGCCAGCAGCCAAAGTGGGAGAGGGCATCGGGGCTACACCTTC.

In its sample, this clonotype was seen a few times. The CDR3 coding sequence is TGTGCCAGCAGCAGGACAGGGGGCAGGAACATTCAGTACTTC. Residues: CASSRTGGRNIQYF. The chain is built from TRBV6-5 and TRBJ2-4; TRBD1 matches at 11 bases. Germline assignment: CDR1 MNHEY and CDR2 SVGAGI. The V gene end was trimmed by 6 bases and the J gene end by 7 bases; junction bases not matched to a gene: 5. The CDR3 is 14 residues long.

In regard to this clonotype: A much larger clone differs by one base, so this may be a read error. The V and J genes are TRBV20-1 and TRBJ2-5, with D perhaps matching TRBD2 (5 bases). The CDR3 has 11 residues. The germline gives CDR1 DFQATT, CDR2 SNEGSKA (reference sequence). The CDR3 region has the DNA TGCAGTGTAGGCGGTGGGGAGACCCAGTCCTTC. Translated: CSVGGGETQSF.

This clonotype was seen many times. The rearrangement joins TRBV19 to TRBJ1-5; weak D call: TRBD1 (6 bases). Germline CDR1 LNHDA, CDR2 SQIVND (reference sequence). The CDR3 runs to 15 residues. V was pared by 3 bases and J by 0 bases, with 9 bases between. The DNA for the CDR3 is TGTGCCAGTAGTATGAGGGGGACTAGCAATCAGCCCCAGCATTTT. Amino acids: CASSMRGTSNQPQHF.

V and J are TRBV5-1 and TRBJ1-1; tentatively, D is TRBD1 (6 bases). Germline V lookup: CDR1 SGHRS, CDR2 YFSETQ. There are 15 residues in the CDR3. V was cut by 4 bases and J by 1 base, with 14 bases left in between. The CDR3 nucleotides are TGCGCCAGCAGCGGGGGGGCTCGGTCGAACACTGAAGCTTTCTTT. Its protein product is CASSGGARSNTEAFF.

The CDR3 coding sequence is TGTGCCAGCACCTCAGCGGGGCTAACAGATACGCAGTATTTT. Encoded protein: CASTSAGLTDTQYF. The V and J genes are TRBV6-1 and TRBJ2-3; the match to TRBD2 covers 7 bases. Unmatched junction bases numbered 7, after V lost 7 bases and J lost 3 bases. The germline V gene encodes CDR1 MNHNS and CDR2 SASEGT. The CDR3 is made up of 14 amino acids.

This clonotype has ten or more counts. The rearrangement joins TRBV3-1 to TRBJ2-1; unclear D gene. V lost 3 bases, J lost 10 bases, and 13 bases lay in between. The CDR3 totals 13 residues. From germline, CDR1 is LGHDT and CDR2 YNNKEL (reference sequence). DNA for the CDR3: TGTGCCAGCAGCCACCGTGCGGCCGCCGAGCAGTTCTTC. It codes for CASSHRAAAEQFF.

Comment on this clonotype: A much larger clone lies a single base off, so this may be a read error. This rearrangement joins TRBV12-3 or TRBV12-4 to TRBJ2-1; 9 nucleotides agree with TRBD1. CDR3 size: 15 residues. Germline trimming cut 4 bases from V and 5 bases from J; bases unmatched to any gene: 6. In DNA form, the CDR3 reads TGTGCCAGCAGTTCCCGACAGGGGGGACACAATGAGCAGTTCTTC. Translated: CASSSRQGGHNEQFF.